This T cell receptor (beta chain) was sequenced for a study of cytomegalovirus exposure and HLA in healthy donors. The PCR contained 60 Vbeta and 13 Jbeta primers. Libraries were prepared by immunoSEQ multiplex PCR; TCRdb keeps only in-frame clonotypes and omits some of them. The profile shows over 150,000 clones, about three quarters of them singletons. Looked up from germline, CDR1 is SGHRS and CDR2 is YFSETQ. The CDR3 is 14 amino acids. The V and J ends lost 6 bases and 8 bases respectively, with 15 bases between them. What was sequenced was PBMCs. This chain connects TRBV5-1 to TRBJ1-6; D may be TRBD1 (5 bases). The receptor was isolated from a woman in her sixties or seventies in good health and CMV-seropositive. The CDR3 is CASNAGVTDSPLHF. Written as DNA, the CDR3 is TGCGCCAGCAACGCGGGGGTTACCGATTCACCCCTCCACTTT. Full variable domain (missing parts from reference TRBV5-1 and TRBJ1-6): KAGVTQTPRYLIKTRGQQVTLSCSPISGHRSVSWYQQTPGQGLQFLFEYFSETQRNKGNFPGRFSGRQFSNSRSEMNVSTLELGDSALYLCASNAGVTDSPLHFGNGTRLTVT.